This T cell receptor (beta chain) comes out of a study of T cell responses to AZD1222 COVID-19 vaccine. From germline, CDR1 is MGHDK and CDR2 SYGVNS. This CDR3 comprises 15 residues. J lost 10 bases, V lost 2 bases, and 10 bases had no gene match. Some second doses came at about 4 weeks and others at about 12 weeks; these were pooled. Clones were read by immunoSEQ multiplex PCR, and TCRdb kept only the in-frame ones, dropping some. The sample consists of roughly 120,000 clones, 88% of them appearing once. The TCR sequence derives from an adult who received the AZD1222 COVID-19 vaccine. The chain carries TRBV25-1 and TRBJ1-1; 10 nucleotides align to TRBD1. Source: peripheral blood, taken 28 days after the second AZD1222 dose. Here the CDR3 DNA reads TGTGCCAGCAGTGAACGGGGAGGGACAGGGGTCAGAGCTTTCTTT. It yields the protein CASSERGGTGVRAFF.